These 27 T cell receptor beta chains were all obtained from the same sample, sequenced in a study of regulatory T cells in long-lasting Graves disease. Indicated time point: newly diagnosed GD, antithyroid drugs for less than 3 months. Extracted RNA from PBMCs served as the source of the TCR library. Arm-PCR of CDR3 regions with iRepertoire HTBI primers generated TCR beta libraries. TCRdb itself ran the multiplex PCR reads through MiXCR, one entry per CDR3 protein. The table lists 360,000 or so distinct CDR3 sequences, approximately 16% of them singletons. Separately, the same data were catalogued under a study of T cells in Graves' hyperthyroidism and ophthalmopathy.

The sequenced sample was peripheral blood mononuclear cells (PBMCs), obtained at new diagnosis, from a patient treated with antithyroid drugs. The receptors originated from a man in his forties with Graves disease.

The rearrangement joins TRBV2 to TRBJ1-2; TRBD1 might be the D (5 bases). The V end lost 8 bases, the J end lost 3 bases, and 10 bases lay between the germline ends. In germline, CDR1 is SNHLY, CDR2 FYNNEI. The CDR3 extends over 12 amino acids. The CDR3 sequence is CASPDSDYGYTF. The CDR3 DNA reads TGTGCCAGCCCAGACAGTGACTATGGCTACACCTTC.

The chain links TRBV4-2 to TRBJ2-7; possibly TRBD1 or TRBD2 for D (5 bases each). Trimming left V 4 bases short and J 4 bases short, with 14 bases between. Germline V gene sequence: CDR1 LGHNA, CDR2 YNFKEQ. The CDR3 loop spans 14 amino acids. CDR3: CASSPRDGIYEQYF. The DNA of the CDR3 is TGTGCCAGCAGCCCCCGGGACGGGATTTACGAGCAGTACTTC.

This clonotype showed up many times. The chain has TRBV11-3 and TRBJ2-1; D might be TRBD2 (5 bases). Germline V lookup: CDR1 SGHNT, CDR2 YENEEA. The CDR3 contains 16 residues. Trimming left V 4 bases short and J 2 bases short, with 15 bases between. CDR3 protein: CASSSTRGNTYNEQFF. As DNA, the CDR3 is TGTGCCAGCAGCTCGACACGGGGTAACACCTACAATGAGCAGTTCTTC.

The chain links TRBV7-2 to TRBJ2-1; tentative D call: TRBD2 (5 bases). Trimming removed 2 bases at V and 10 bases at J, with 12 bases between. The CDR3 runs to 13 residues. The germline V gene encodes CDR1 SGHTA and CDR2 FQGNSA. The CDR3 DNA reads TGTGCCAGCAGCTTAACCCGACCGGGGGAGCAGTTCTTC. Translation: CASSLTRPGEQFF.

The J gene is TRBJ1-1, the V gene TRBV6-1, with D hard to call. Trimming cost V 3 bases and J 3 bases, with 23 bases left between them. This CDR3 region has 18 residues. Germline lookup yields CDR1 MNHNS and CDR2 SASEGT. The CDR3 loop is CASSDSRLRIIEDTEAFF. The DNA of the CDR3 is TGTGCCAGCAGTGACTCACGCTTGAGGATCATAGAGGACACTGAAGCTTTCTTT.

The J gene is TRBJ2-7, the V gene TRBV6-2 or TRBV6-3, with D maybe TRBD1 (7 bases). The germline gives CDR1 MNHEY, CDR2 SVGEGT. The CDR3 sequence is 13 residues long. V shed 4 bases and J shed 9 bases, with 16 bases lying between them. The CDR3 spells CASSSRLDRVQYF. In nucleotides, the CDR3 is TGTGCCAGCAGTTCCAGACTAGACAGGGTGCAGTACTTC.

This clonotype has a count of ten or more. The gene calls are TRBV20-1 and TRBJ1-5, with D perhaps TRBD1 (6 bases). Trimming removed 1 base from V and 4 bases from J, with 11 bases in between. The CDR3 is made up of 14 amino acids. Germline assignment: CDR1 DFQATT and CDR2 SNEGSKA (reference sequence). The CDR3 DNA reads TGCAGTGCTAGAGGGGGGGCGAGGAATCAGCCCCAGCATTTT. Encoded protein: CSARGGARNQPQHF.

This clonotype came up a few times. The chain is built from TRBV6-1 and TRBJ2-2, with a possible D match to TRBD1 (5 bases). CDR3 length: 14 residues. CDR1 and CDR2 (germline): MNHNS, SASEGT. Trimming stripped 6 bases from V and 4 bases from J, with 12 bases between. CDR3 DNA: TGTGCCAGCAGGGACACCCCGGGCACCGGGGAGCTGTTTTTT. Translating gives CASRDTPGTGELFF.

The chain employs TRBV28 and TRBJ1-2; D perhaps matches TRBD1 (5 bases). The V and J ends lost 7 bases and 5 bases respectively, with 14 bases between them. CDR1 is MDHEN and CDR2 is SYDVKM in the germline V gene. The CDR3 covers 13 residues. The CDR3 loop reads CASIPGGGYGYTF. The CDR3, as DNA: TGTGCCAGCATCCCGGGGGGGGGTTATGGCTACACCTTC.

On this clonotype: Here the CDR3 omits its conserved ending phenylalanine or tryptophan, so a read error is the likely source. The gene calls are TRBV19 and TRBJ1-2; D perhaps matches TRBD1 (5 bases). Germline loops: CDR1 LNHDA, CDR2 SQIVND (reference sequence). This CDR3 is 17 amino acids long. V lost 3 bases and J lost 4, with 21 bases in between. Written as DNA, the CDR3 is TGTGCCAGTAGTATTGGGGGGACTCGTTTTTCCCTCTATGGCTACACCCTC. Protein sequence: CASSIGGTRFSLYGYTL.

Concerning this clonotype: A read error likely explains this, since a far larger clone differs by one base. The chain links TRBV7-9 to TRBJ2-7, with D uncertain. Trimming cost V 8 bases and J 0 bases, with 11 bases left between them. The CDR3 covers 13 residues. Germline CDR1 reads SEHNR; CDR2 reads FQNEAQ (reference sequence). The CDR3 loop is CASSSRCSYEQYF. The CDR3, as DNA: TGTGCCAGCTCCTCGAGGTGCTCCTACGAGCAGTACTTC.

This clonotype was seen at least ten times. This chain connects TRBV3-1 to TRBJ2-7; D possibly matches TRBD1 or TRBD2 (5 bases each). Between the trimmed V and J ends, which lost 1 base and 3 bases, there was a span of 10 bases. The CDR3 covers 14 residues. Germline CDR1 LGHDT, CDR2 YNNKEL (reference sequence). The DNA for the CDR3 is TGTGCCAGCAGCCAAGGGGACGGCGACTACGAGCAGTACTTC. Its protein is CASSQGDGDYEQYF.

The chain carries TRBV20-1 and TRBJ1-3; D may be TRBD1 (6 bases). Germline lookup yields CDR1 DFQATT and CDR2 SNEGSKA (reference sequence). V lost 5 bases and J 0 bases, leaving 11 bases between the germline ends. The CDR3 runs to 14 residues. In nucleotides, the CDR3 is TGCAGTGCTGTAGGACAGTACTCTGGAAACACCATATATTTT. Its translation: CSAVGQYSGNTIYF.

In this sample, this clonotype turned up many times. The CDR3 sequence: CASSRDSDSPLHF. The CDR3 bases are TGTGCCAGCAGTCGGGACAGCGATTCACCCCTCCACTTT. The rearrangement joins TRBV6-2 or TRBV6-3 to TRBJ1-6; 7 bases fit TRBD1. Germline V gene lookup returns CDR1 MNHEY and CDR2 SVGEGT. CDR3 size: 13 residues. Trimming removed 5 bases from V and 8 bases from J; junction bases left unmatched: 3.

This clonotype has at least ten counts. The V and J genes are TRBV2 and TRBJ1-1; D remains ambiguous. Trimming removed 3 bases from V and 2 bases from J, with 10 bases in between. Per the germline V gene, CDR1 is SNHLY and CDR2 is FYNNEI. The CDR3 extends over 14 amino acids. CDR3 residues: CASSDRDINTEAFF. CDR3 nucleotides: TGTGCCAGCAGTGATCGAGACATAAACACTGAAGCTTTCTTT. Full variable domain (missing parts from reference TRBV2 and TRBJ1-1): EPEVTQTPSHQVTQMGQEVILRCVPISNHLYFYWYRQILGQKVEFLVSFYNNEISEKSEIFDDQFSVERPDGSNFTLKIRSTKLEDSAMYFCASSDRDINTEAFFGQGTRLTVV.

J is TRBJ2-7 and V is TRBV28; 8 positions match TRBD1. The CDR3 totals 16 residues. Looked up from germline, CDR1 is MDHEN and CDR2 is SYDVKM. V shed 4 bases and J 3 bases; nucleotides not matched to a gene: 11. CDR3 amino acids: CASSSPRGTGGYEQYF. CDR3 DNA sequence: TGTGCCAGCAGTTCACCCCGGGGGACAGGCGGCTACGAGCAGTACTTC. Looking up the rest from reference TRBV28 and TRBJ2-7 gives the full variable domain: DVKVTQSSRYLVKRTGEKVFLECVQDMDHENMFWYRQDPGLGLRLIYFSYDVKMKEKGDIPEGYSVSREKKERFSLILESASTNQTSMYLCASSSPRGTGGYEQYFGPGTRLTVT.

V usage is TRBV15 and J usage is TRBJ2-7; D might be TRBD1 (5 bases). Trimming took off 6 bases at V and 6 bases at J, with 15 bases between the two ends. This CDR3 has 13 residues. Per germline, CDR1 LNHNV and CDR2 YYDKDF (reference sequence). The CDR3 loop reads CATRLQGSREQYF. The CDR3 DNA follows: TGTGCCACCAGACTCCAGGGATCCCGCGAGCAGTACTTC.

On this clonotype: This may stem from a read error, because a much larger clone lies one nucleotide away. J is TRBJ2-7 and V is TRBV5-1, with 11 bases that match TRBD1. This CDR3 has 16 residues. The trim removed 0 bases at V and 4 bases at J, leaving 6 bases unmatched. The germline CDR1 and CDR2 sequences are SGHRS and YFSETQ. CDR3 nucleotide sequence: TGCGCCAGCAGCTTGGGTGGCCGGGACAGGGGGTACGAGCAGTACTTC. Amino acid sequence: CASSLGGRDRGYEQYF.

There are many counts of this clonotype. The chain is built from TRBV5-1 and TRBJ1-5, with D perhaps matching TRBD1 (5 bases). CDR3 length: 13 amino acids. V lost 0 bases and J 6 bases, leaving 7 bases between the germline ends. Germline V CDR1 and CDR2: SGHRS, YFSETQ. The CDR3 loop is CASSLEGVQPQHF. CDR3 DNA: TGCGCCAGCAGCTTGGAAGGGGTTCAGCCCCAGCATTTT.

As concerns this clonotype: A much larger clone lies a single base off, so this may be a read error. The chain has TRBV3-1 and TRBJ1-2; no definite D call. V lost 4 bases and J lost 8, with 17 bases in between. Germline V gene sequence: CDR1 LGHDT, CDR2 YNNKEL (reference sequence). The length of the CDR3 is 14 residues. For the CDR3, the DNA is TGTGCCAGCAGCCTCATGGGATGGCGAGGCGGCTACACCTTC. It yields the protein CASSLMGWRGGYTF. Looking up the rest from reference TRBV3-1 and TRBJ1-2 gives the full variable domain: DTAVSQTPKYLVTQMGNDKSIKCEQNLGHDTMYWYKQDSKKFLKIMFSYNNKELIINETVPNRFSPKSPDKAHLNLHINSLELGDSAVYFCASSLMGWRGGYTFGSGTRLTVV.

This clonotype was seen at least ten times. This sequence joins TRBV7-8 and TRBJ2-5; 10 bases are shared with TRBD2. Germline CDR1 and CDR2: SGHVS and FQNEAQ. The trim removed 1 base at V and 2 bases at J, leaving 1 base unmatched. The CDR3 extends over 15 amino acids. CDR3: CASSLGSGGQETQYF. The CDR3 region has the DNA TGTGCCAGCAGCTTAGGTAGCGGGGGGCAAGAGACCCAGTACTTC.

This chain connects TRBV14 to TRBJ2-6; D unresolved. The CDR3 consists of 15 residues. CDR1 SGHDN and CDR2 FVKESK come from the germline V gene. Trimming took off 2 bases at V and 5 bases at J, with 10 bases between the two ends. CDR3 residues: CASSQSRLRANVLTF. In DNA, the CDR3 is TGTGCCAGCAGCCAATCAAGGCTTCGGGCCAACGTCCTGACTTTC.

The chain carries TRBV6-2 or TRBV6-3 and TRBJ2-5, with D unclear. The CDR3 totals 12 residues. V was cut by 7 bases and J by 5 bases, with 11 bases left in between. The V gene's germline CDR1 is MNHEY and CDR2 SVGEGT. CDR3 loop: CASTGVLETQYF. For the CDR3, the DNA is TGTGCCAGCACTGGCGTTTTGGAGACCCAGTACTTC.

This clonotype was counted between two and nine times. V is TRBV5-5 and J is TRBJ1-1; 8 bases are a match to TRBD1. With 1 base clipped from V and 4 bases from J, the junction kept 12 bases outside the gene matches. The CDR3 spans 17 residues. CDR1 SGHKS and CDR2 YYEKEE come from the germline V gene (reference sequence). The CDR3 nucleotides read TGTGCCAGCAGCTTGAGGGCAGGGGGCGCGGTAGTCACTGAAGCTTTCTTT. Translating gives CASSLRAGGAVVTEAFF. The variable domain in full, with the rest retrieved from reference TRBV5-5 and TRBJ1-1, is DAGVTQSPTHLIKTRGQQVTLRCSPISGHKSVSWYQQVLGQGPQFIFQYYEKEERGRGNFPDRFSARQFPNYSSELNVNALLLGDSALYLCASSLRAGGAVVTEAFFGQGTRLTVV.

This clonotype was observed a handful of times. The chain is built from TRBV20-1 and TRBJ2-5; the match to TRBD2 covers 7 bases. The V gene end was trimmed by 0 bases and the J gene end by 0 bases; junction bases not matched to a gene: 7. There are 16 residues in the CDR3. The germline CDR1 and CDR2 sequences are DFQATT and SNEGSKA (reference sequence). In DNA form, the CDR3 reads TGCAGTGCTAGAGAGGGCAGGCGGGGGTACCAAGAGACCCAGTACTTC. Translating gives CSAREGRRGYQETQYF.

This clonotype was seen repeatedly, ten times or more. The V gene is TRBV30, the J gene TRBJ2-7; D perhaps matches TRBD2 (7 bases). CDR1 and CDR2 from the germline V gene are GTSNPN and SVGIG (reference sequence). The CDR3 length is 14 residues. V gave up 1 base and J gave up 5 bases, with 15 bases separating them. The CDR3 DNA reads TGTGCCTGGAGTGATTGGGGGGGCCTCGACGAGCAGTACTTC. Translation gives CAWSDWGGLDEQYF.

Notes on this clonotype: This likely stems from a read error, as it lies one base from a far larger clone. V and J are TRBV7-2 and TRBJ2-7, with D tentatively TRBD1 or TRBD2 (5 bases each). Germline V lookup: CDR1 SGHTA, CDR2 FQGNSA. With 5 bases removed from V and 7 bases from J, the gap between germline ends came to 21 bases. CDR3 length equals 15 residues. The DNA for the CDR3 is TGTGCCAGCAGCCCATGGGGGACCCACATTGGGGAGCAGTACTTC. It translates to CASSPWGTHIGEQYF.